This T cell receptor beta chain was retrieved from a study of CD8 T cells in Susac syndrome. cDNA came from about 0.5 to 1 ug RNA primed by random hexamers. The immunoSEQ assay covered 54 Vbeta and 13 Jbeta segments for CDR3. TCRdb reanalysed the immunoSEQ multiplex PCR reads using MiXCR and keeps one entry per CDR3 protein. The table shows roughly 200,000 distinct CDR3 sequences, with approximately 94% occurring only once. Specimen: CD4+ T cells from PBMCs. The clonotype comes from a human donor in good health.

In DNA form, the CDR3 reads TGCAGTGTACGAGGCACGGAGCAGTACTTC. Encoded protein: CSVRGTEQYF. The chain has TRBV20-1 and TRBJ2-7; no definite D call. V dropped 7 bases and J dropped 7 bases, with 11 bases sitting between them. Germline V gene lookup returns CDR1 DFQATT and CDR2 SNEGSKA (reference sequence). CDR3 size: 10 residues.